This entry lists 21 T cell receptor beta chains sequenced from one sample in a study of blood T cell repertoires in COVID-19. Sequenced by immunoSEQ multiplex PCR; TCRdb stores in-frame clones only, minus some. Among about 210,000 clones listed, 92% were seen once. Sample: peripheral blood. These receptors all stem from a man aged 25 to 40 with acute or convalescent COVID-19.

The chain joins TRBV18 to TRBJ2-2, with D maybe TRBD2 (5 bases). The CDR3 loop spans 13 amino acids. Between the trimmed V and J ends, which lost 3 bases and 9 bases, there was a span of 11 bases. CDR1 KGHSH and CDR2 LQKENI come from the germline V gene. CDR3 region: CASSPGETWELFF. The CDR3, as DNA: TGTGCCAGCTCACCCGGGGAGACCTGGGAGCTGTTTTTT.

The chain recombines TRBV27 with TRBJ1-2; no firm D call. CDR3 length: 14 amino acids. From germline, CDR1 is MNHEY and CDR2 SMNVEV (reference sequence). V lost 5 bases, J lost 8 bases, and 18 bases lay in between. The CDR3 loop is CASSRKGRVTGYTF. The CDR3 DNA is TGTGCCAGCAGTAGAAAAGGGAGGGTAACCGGCTACACCTTC.

The V call is TRBV7-3, the J call TRBJ2-3, with TRBD2 identical over 11 bases. V lost 5 bases to trimming and J lost 5 bases; unmatched junction nucleotides: 3. In germline, CDR1 is SGHTA, CDR2 FQGTGA. The CDR3 consists of 14 residues. CDR3 nucleotide sequence: TGTGCCAGCAGCCCCGGGACTAGCGGAGATACGCAGTATTTT. This sequence encodes CASSPGTSGDTQYF.

This clone showed up just a few times. The rearrangement joins TRBV2 to TRBJ1-2, with no clear D. V lost 8 bases and J lost 2, with 12 bases in between. The length of the CDR3 is 13 residues. CDR1 SNHLY and CDR2 FYNNEI come from the germline V gene. CDR3 nucleotides: TGTGCCAGCGCGCCGAGGAAGAACTATGGCTACACCTTC. This gives the protein CASAPRKNYGYTF.

The chain combines TRBV30 with TRBJ1-2; D not resolved. From germline, CDR1 is GTSNPN and CDR2 SVGIG (reference sequence). Trimming cost V 0 bases and J 3 bases, with 11 bases left between them. This CDR3 has 14 residues. CDR3 residues: CAWSVRRLDYGYTF. The CDR3 DNA reads as TGTGCCTGGAGTGTACGCAGGCTGGACTATGGCTACACCTTC.

The chain joins TRBV20-1 to TRBJ2-7, with 14 bases that match TRBD2. After removal of 3 bases from V and 2 bases from J, the junction contained 6 bases not matched to a gene. The CDR3 extends over 16 amino acids. Germline lookup yields CDR1 DFQATT and CDR2 SNEGSKA (reference sequence). The CDR3 reads CSASKGLAGAPYEQYF. CDR3 nucleotide sequence: TGCAGTGCTAGTAAGGGACTAGCGGGGGCTCCCTACGAGCAGTACTTC.

The chain combines TRBV3-1 (or the pseudogene TRBV3-2) with TRBJ2-7, with D possibly TRBD2 on 6 matching bases. In germline, CDR1 is LGHDT, CDR2 YNNKEL (reference sequence). The CDR3 has 16 residues. Trimming shortened V by 1 base and J by 5 bases, and 18 bases separated the two germline ends. The CDR3 nucleotides read TGTGCCAGCAGCCAAGTTGTCAGTCCTGGGGGGAACGAGCAGTACTTC. Translated: CASSQVVSPGGNEQYF.

The rearrangement joins TRBV4-2 to TRBJ1-6, with 8 nucleotides matching TRBD1. The CDR3 loop spans 17 amino acids. The V gene's germline CDR1 is LGHNA and CDR2 YNFKEQ. V was clipped by 1 base and J by 4 bases; unmatched bases: 6. The CDR3 is CASSQVSTGVYNSPLHF. DNA of the CDR3: TGTGCCAGCAGCCAAGTCTCGACAGGGGTGTATAATTCACCCCTCCACTTT.

The J gene is TRBJ2-3, the V gene TRBV2; D uncertain. Germline V CDR1 and CDR2: SNHLY, FYNNEI. V dropped 2 bases and J dropped 5 bases, with 2 bases sitting between them. The CDR3 loop spans 11 amino acids. The CDR3 bases are TGTGCCAGCAGTGAACTAGATACGCAGTATTTT. This gives the protein CASSELDTQYF.

This sequence joins TRBV7-9 and TRBJ1-5; possible D gene TRBD1, 5 bases. The CDR3 runs 18 residues. Trimming pared 2 bases from V and 5 bases from J, leaving 22 bases between. Germline V gives CDR1 SEHNR, CDR2 FQNEAQ (reference sequence). Written as DNA, the CDR3 is TGTGCCAGCAGCTTAACGACCCCGGATGCGGGGCATTATCAGCCCCAGCATTTT. This codes for CASSLTTPDAGHYQPQHF.

This clone was recorded a few times. This chain joins TRBV11-2 and TRBJ1-5; 8 bases fit TRBD1. V lost 5 bases, J lost 7 bases, and 7 bases stayed unmatched. This CDR3 has 14 amino acids. Germline CDR1 and CDR2: SGHAT and FQNNGV. CDR3: CASSAGGAGQPQHF. DNA for the CDR3: TGTGCCAGCAGCGCAGGGGGCGCGGGACAGCCCCAGCATTTT.

The rearrangement joins TRBV6-1 to TRBJ2-1; 7 bases map to TRBD1. Germline values: CDR1 MNHNS, CDR2 SASEGT. This CDR3 contains 17 residues. Trimming removed 3 bases from V and 7 bases from J; junction bases left unmatched: 15. This CDR3 is CASSDRQGRAVRNEQFF. The CDR3 DNA sequence: TGTGCCAGCAGTGACCGACAGGGCAGGGCAGTACGGAATGAGCAGTTCTTC.

This chain links TRBV5-4 with TRBJ2-7; 7 bases map to TRBD1. The junction had 8 bases not matched to a gene; V was cut back by 3 bases and J by 2 bases. Germline V gene lookup returns CDR1 SGHNT and CDR2 YYREEE (reference sequence). The CDR3 extends over 15 amino acids. The CDR3 loop reads CASSSPGQAPYEQYF. The CDR3 nucleotides are TGTGCCAGCAGCTCGCCCGGACAGGCACCCTACGAGCAGTACTTC.

The genes are TRBV3-1 (or the pseudogene TRBV3-2) and TRBJ2-7, with D unresolved. The CDR3 spans 11 residues. Trimming removed 3 bases at V and 10 bases at J, with 10 bases between. CDR1 is LGHDT and CDR2 is YNNKEL in the germline V gene (reference sequence). CDR3 in DNA: TGTGCCAGCAGCCACGGAGAGAATCAGTACTTC. This codes for CASSHGENQYF.

This chain connects TRBV2 to TRBJ2-7, with D maybe TRBD2 (6 bases). V lost 8 bases, J lost 0 bases, and 17 bases lay in between. Germline assignment: CDR1 SNHLY and CDR2 FYNNEI. This CDR3 comprises 15 residues. CDR3 in amino acids: CASSKDGGPSYEQYF. CDR3 bases: TGTGCCAGCTCAAAGGACGGGGGTCCCTCCTACGAGCAGTACTTC.

This chain joins TRBV6-5 and TRBJ2-7; 7 bases match TRBD1. Losses at the gene ends were 7 bases for V and 5 bases for J; bases not matched to a gene: 11. The length of the CDR3 is 14 residues. Per germline, CDR1 MNHEY and CDR2 SVGAGI. The CDR3 coding sequence is TGTGCCAGCACGTGGAAGACAGGGAACCACGAGCAGTACTTC. Protein sequence: CASTWKTGNHEQYF.

On this clone itself: The junction departs from germline at one end; a sequencing error may be responsible. The chain couples TRBV6-1 to TRBJ1-2; TRBD1 matches at 7 bases. The CDR3 spans 13 residues. Germline V gene lookup returns CDR1 MNHNS and CDR2 SASEGT. CDR3 sequence (DNA): TGTGCCAGCAGTGAAACAACCGACAGGGCAGAGGCCTTC. Translating gives CASSETTDRAEAF.

The gene calls are TRBV3-1 (or the pseudogene TRBV3-2) and TRBJ2-2; TRBD1 matches at 9 bases. CDR3 length equals 17 residues. Germline V lookup: CDR1 LGHDT, CDR2 YNNKEL (reference sequence). J gave up 5 bases and V 3 bases, and 10 bases lay outside the gene matches. CDR3 amino acids: CASSQPSTGGWTGELFF. CDR3 nucleotide sequence: TGTGCCAGCAGCCAGCCCTCGACAGGGGGATGGACCGGGGAGCTGTTTTTT.

This chain connects TRBV19 to TRBJ2-7; 11 nucleotides agree with TRBD2. The germline gives CDR1 LNHDA, CDR2 SQIVND (reference sequence). J gave up 3 bases and V 4 bases, and 2 bases lay outside the gene matches. The CDR3 is 14 residues long. The CDR3 region is CASSTLAGGYEQYF. The CDR3 bases are TGTGCCAGTAGTACCCTAGCGGGAGGCTACGAGCAGTACTTC.

The J gene is TRBJ2-1, the V gene TRBV15; tentative D call: TRBD1 (6 bases). CDR1 LNHNV and CDR2 YYDKDF come from the germline V gene (reference sequence). V dropped 5 bases and J dropped 3 bases, with 11 bases sitting between them. The CDR3 is 14 residues long. In DNA form, the CDR3 reads TGTGCCACCAGCTCCGGGACAAGCTACAATGAGCAGTTCTTC. Translated: CATSSGTSYNEQFF. The full variable domain, in which reference TRBV15 and TRBJ2-1 provide the parts outside the CDR3, is DAMVIQNPRYQVTQFGKPVTLSCSQTLNHNVMYWYQQKSSQAPKLLFHYYDKDFNNEADTPDNFQSRRPNTSFCFLDIRSPGLGDTAMYLCATSSGTSYNEQFFGPGTRLTVL.

The J gene is TRBJ1-3, the V gene TRBV28; D is undetermined. Looked up from germline, CDR1 is MDHEN and CDR2 is SYDVKM. V lost 6 bases to trimming and J lost 0 bases, with 6 bases between them. This CDR3 has 13 amino acids. Here the CDR3 DNA reads TGTGCCAGCAGGTTTTACTCTGGAAACACCATATATTTT. Protein sequence: CASRFYSGNTIYF.